This section outlines one T cell receptor beta chain sequence together with its context. What it binds is unknown. Libraries were prepared by immunoSEQ multiplex PCR; TCRdb keeps only in-frame clonotypes and omits some of them. Of more than 15,000 clones listed, 76% are singletons. The data were obtained in a study of CD4+ T cells in melanoma. The CDR3 has 20 amino acids. Looked up from germline, CDR1 is SGDLS and CDR2 is YYNGEE. Trimming removed 3 bases from V and 5 bases from J; junction bases left unmatched: 21. Regarding the study as a whole: Diverse differentiation states were reported for melanoma neoantigen-specific CD4+ T cells.

This sequence joins TRBV9 and TRBJ2-3; TRBD2 matches 10 bases. This TCR came from a human donor with melanoma. Sequencing was performed on cells from a culture (not recorded whether cultured in vitro). CDR3 nucleotide sequence: TGTGCCAGCAGCGCATCTCCCCCCGTACGGGGAACTAGCGGGGAAGATACGCAGTATTTT. It is translated as CASSASPPVRGTSGEDTQYF. Based on the CDR3 plus reference TRBV9 and TRBJ2-3, the full variable domain is DSGVTQTPKHLITATGQRVTLRCSPRSGDLSVYWYQQSLDQGLQFLIQYYNGEERAKGNILERFSAQQFPDLHSELNLSSLELGDSALYFCASSASPPVRGTSGEDTQYFGPGTRLTVL.